This entry features one TCR beta chain sequence. The antigen remains unidentified. With 7 bases clipped from V and 1 base from J, the junction kept 9 bases outside the gene matches. The germline V gene encodes CDR1 SGHVS and CDR2 FNYEAQ. The CDR3 has 16 amino acids. PCR was performed using 60 Vbeta and 13 Jbeta primers. Sequenced by immunoSEQ multiplex PCR; TCRdb stores in-frame clones only, minus some. The table has about 150,000 clones, about four fifths seen once. The data originate from a study of cytomegalovirus exposure and HLA in healthy donors. The study's findings and limits: In a later analysis, approximately 15,000 TCR beta sequences were associated with HLA alleles at 0.05 false discovery rate. The study labeled 150 or so TCR beta chains cytomegalovirus-associated. The productive fraction for most TCR beta V segments was about 87% or about 30% in an earlier analysis. Across donors, most TCRs were seen rarely, yet some public ones were widespread.

The receptor's source is a woman in her forties in good health and CMV-seronegative. The rearrangement links TRBV7-6 to TRBJ2-3, with 9 bases that match TRBD1. The sequenced sample consisted of PBMCs. The CDR3 sequence is CASTVGTGLGTDTQYF. The CDR3 region has the DNA TGTGCCAGCACAGTAGGGACAGGGTTAGGCACAGATACGCAGTATTTT.